These 27 T cell receptor beta chains were sequenced from one sample in a study of shared clonotypes between healthy human individuals. The method was immunoSEQ multiplex PCR; TCRdb's version includes in-frame clones alone and lacks a portion of them. The sample yields 550,000 to 800,000 clones, about 90% seen once. Sequencing was performed on memory CD8+ T cells from PBMCs. The subset here: CD45RO+ cells pooled with CCR7-negative TemRA cells. The receptors were gathered from a man between 18 and 29 years old in good health. Some clones in this sample may be carry-over from other donors' samples.

J is TRBJ1-4 and V is TRBV4-2; D unclear. This CDR3 spans 15 amino acids. V lost 4 bases to trimming and J lost 6 bases, with 15 bases between them. The germline CDR1 and CDR2 sequences are LGHNA and YNFKEQ. This chain's CDR3 is CASSPPGSRHEKLFF. Here the CDR3 DNA reads TGTGCCAGCAGCCCCCCAGGTTCCAGACATGAAAAACTGTTTTTT.

V and J are TRBV7-9 and TRBJ1-1; D call uncertain. Germline V lookup: CDR1 SEHNR, CDR2 FQNEAQ (reference sequence). V lost 6 bases to trimming and J lost 8 bases, with 13 bases between them. The CDR3 sequence is 12 residues long. The CDR3 loop is CASSFGPTEAFF. In DNA, the CDR3 is TGTGCCAGCAGTTTCGGACCTACCGAAGCTTTCTTT.

The chain carries TRBV21-1 and TRBJ2-2. TRBV21-1 is a pseudogene segment. This CDR3 is built from 13 residues. The CDR3 nucleotides read TGTGCCAGCAGCAAAGATGGGACCGGGGAGCTGTTTTTT. It translates to CASSKDGTGELFF.

The J gene is TRBJ2-7, the V gene TRBV27; 12 bases line up with TRBD2. This CDR3 comprises 16 residues. Germline trimming cut 6 bases from V and 4 bases from J; bases unmatched to any gene: 10. Germline V gene data show CDR1 as MNHEY and CDR2 as SMNVEV (reference sequence). As DNA, the CDR3 is TGTGCCAGCAGGCCGACTAGCGGGAGCGGTTTTTACGAGCAGTACTTC. Protein: CASRPTSGSGFYEQYF.

The chain is built from TRBV4-1 and TRBJ2-7, with D possibly called TRBD1 or TRBD2 (5 bases each). Trimming took off 1 base at V and 3 bases at J, with 13 bases between the two ends. There are 15 residues in the CDR3. Germline lookup yields CDR1 MGHRA and CDR2 YSYEKL. CDR3 coding DNA: TGCGCCAGCAGCCAAGCTCGGGGCAGTATCTACGAGCAGTACTTC. This codes for CASSQARGSIYEQYF.

The chain combines TRBV4-1 with TRBJ2-3; D not resolved. This CDR3 spans 12 amino acids. Germline V lookup: CDR1 MGHRA, CDR2 YSYEKL. Trimming removed 1 base at V and 8 bases at J, with 7 bases between. CDR3 DNA: TGCGCCAGCAGCCAAGTCCTCAGTACGCAGTATTTT. Its protein product is CASSQVLSTQYF.

This chain uses TRBV5-6 with TRBJ2-1; the match to TRBD2 covers 10 bases. Trimming at V came to 5 bases and at J to 7 bases, leaving 15 bases not matched to a gene. The CDR3 spans 17 residues. Germline V CDR1 and CDR2: SGHDT, YYEEEE. CDR3 protein: CASSPRRIRAGGNEQFF. The DNA for the CDR3 is TGTGCCAGCAGTCCCCGGCGGATTAGAGCGGGAGGGAATGAGCAGTTCTTC.

This rearrangement joins TRBV27 to TRBJ2-1; D possibly uses TRBD1 or TRBD2 (6 bases each). V dropped 4 bases and J dropped 0 bases, with 7 bases sitting between them. CDR3 size: 14 residues. The germline CDR1 and CDR2 sequences are MNHEY and SMNVEV (reference sequence). The CDR3 reads CASSWGASYNEQFF. CDR3 nucleotide sequence: TGTGCCAGCAGTTGGGGGGCCTCCTACAATGAGCAGTTCTTC.

The chain links TRBV2 to TRBJ1-1, with a tentative D call TRBD1 (5 bases). Germline loops: CDR1 SNHLY, CDR2 FYNNEI. With 7 bases removed from V and 0 bases from J, the gap between germline ends came to 24 bases. This CDR3 has 18 amino acids. CDR3: CASNQVSGRRGLNTEAFF. The DNA for the CDR3 is TGTGCCAGCAATCAGGTGTCAGGGAGGAGGGGTTTGAACACTGAAGCTTTCTTT.

The chain combines TRBV11-1 with TRBJ2-3; TRBD2 agrees at 11 bases. Looked up from germline, CDR1 is SGHAT and CDR2 is FQDESV (reference sequence). With 3 bases clipped from V and 4 bases from J, the junction kept 6 bases outside the gene matches. This CDR3 spans 16 amino acids. CDR3 nucleotides: TGTGCCAGCAGCTTCCGGCTAGCGGGAGGCCCAGATACGCAGTATTTT. Translation: CASSFRLAGGPDTQYF.

This chain joins TRBV10-2 and TRBJ1-1; 8 bases fit TRBD1. The CDR3 has 12 residues. CDR1 is WSHSY and CDR2 is SAAADI in the germline V gene. The V gene end was trimmed by 9 bases and the J gene end by 7 bases; junction bases not matched to a gene: 7. The CDR3 nucleotides read TGCGCCAGTCGGGGGACAGGAATTGAAGCTTTCTTT. Its protein is CASRGTGIEAFF.

This rearrangement joins TRBV6-5 to TRBJ2-1; TRBD1 or TRBD2 may be the D gene (7 bases each). The V gene lost 8 bases and the J gene lost 7 bases, with 15 bases spanning the gap. CDR1 MNHEY and CDR2 SVGAGI come from the germline V gene. The CDR3 sequence is 13 residues long. The CDR3 protein is CASAGRGLNEQFF. CDR3 in DNA: TGTGCCAGCGCTGGGAGGGGGCTTAATGAGCAGTTCTTC.

About this clone itself: The identical CDR3 is also encoded by other nucleotide sequences in the sample. The chain uses TRBV28 and TRBJ2-2; D might be TRBD1 (6 bases). The CDR3 has 14 residues. Trimming shortened V by 2 bases and J by 4 bases, and 8 bases separated the two germline ends. The germline V gene encodes CDR1 MDHEN and CDR2 SYDVKM. CDR3 in amino acids: CASSLQGGTGELFF. CDR3 nucleotides: TGTGCCAGCAGTTTACAAGGGGGCACCGGGGAGCTGTTTTTT.

Worth noting for this clone: The junction departs from germline at one end; a sequencing error may be responsible. The chain carries TRBV27 and TRBJ2-7; perhaps D is TRBD1 or TRBD2 (5 bases each). Germline CDR1 and CDR2: MNHEY and SMNVEV (reference sequence). This CDR3 has 9 residues. In DNA form, the CDR3 reads TGTGCCAGCAGTACCGGGGCGGGCTTC. Its protein is CASSTGAGF.

The rearrangement joins TRBV27 to TRBJ2-2; 10 nucleotides match TRBD2. The length of the CDR3 is 15 residues. Germline CDR1 reads MNHEY; CDR2 reads SMNVEV (reference sequence). Germline trimming cut 4 bases from V and 1 base from J; bases unmatched to any gene: 0. CDR3 sequence (DNA): TGTGCCAGCAGTTCTAGCGGGGGGAACACCGGGGAGCTGTTTTTT. Its translation is CASSSSGGNTGELFF.

The chain uses TRBV28 and TRBJ1-5; no clear D. V lost 7 bases and J 2 bases, leaving 12 bases between the germline ends. CDR3 length equals 14 residues. Per the germline V gene, CDR1 is MDHEN and CDR2 is SYDVKM. The CDR3: CASKVFGRNQPQHF. The DNA of the CDR3 is TGTGCCAGCAAGGTGTTTGGGCGCAATCAGCCCCAGCATTTT.

CDR3 loop: CASSHKTSGSIYEQFF. CDR3 sequence (DNA): TGTGCCAGCAGCCACAAGACTAGCGGGAGCATCTATGAGCAGTTCTTC. The V gene is TRBV14, the J gene TRBJ2-1; 12 nucleotides align to TRBD2. V was pared by 3 bases and J by 8 bases, with 8 bases of the junction left unmatched. Per the germline V gene, CDR1 is SGHDN and CDR2 is FVKESK. The CDR3 consists of 16 residues.

The chain uses TRBV18 and TRBJ2-7; TRBD1 or TRBD2 may be the D gene (5 bases each). CDR1 and CDR2 from the germline V gene are KGHSH and LQKENI. Trimming removed 5 bases at V and 4 bases at J, with 24 bases between. The CDR3 sequence is 17 residues long. This CDR3 reads CASSSGKWGPRTYEQYF. The CDR3 DNA sequence: TGTGCCAGCTCATCGGGGAAGTGGGGCCCTAGAACGTACGAGCAGTACTTC.

Turning to this clone: Other DNA sequences from this sample encode an identical CDR3 as well. J is TRBJ1-4 and V is TRBV28; no definite D call. CDR1 and CDR2 (germline): MDHEN, SYDVKM. The germline V and J ends were trimmed by 2 bases and 0 bases, with 4 bases remaining between them. CDR3 size: 14 residues. The DNA of the CDR3 is TGTGCCAGCAGTTTACGCGCAACTAATGAAAAACTGTTTTTT. Protein product: CASSLRATNEKLFF. Full variable domain (remainder filled in from reference TRBV28 and TRBJ1-4): DVKVTQSSRYLVKRTGEKVFLECVQDMDHENMFWYRQDPGLGLRLIYFSYDVKMKEKGDIPEGYSVSREKKERFSLILESASTNQTSMYLCASSLRATNEKLFFGSGTQLSVL.

The CDR3 DNA reads as TGTGCCAGCAGCAAAAGAGGGACCCGGAGAACAGATACGCAGTATTTT. Protein sequence: CASSKRGTRRTDTQYF. The chain uses TRBV21-1 and TRBJ2-3. TRBV21-1 is reported as a pseudogene. The CDR3 extends over 16 amino acids.

The gene calls are TRBV7-8 and TRBJ2-6, with 10 nucleotides matching TRBD1. The V gene end was trimmed by 5 bases and the J gene end by 2 bases; junction bases not matched to a gene: 12. The CDR3 sequence is 19 residues long. Germline loops: CDR1 SGHVS, CDR2 FQNEAQ. The CDR3 region is CASSPLWGQGSTGANVLTF. Written as DNA, the CDR3 is TGTGCCAGCAGCCCTTTGTGGGGACAGGGGTCTACTGGGGCCAACGTCCTGACTTTC.

A single count supports this clone. The genes are TRBV27 and TRBJ2-7; 7 nucleotides line up with TRBD1. The CDR3 extends over 14 amino acids. Germline CDR1 is MNHEY and CDR2 is SMNVEV (reference sequence). V dropped 3 bases and J dropped 5; count of bases not matched to a gene: 7. CDR3 DNA sequence: TGTGCCAGCAGTTTGCTACAGGGGATCCACGAGCAGTACTTC. Translated: CASSLLQGIHEQYF.

Of note for this clone: Other DNA sequences within the sample encode an identical CDR3. The chain employs TRBV9 and TRBJ2-2; D remains unclear. The germline V gene encodes CDR1 SGDLS and CDR2 YYNGEE. The V and J ends lost 4 bases and 3 bases respectively, with 7 bases between them. This CDR3 has 13 residues. The CDR3 reads CASSPRYTGELFF. In DNA, the CDR3 is TGTGCCAGCAGCCCCCGTTACACCGGGGAGCTGTTTTTT.

This clone has just a few counts. This rearrangement joins TRBV4-2 to TRBJ2-1; TRBD1 or TRBD2 may be the D gene (6 bases each). This CDR3 spans 16 amino acids. Trimming cost V 0 bases and J 10 bases, with 19 bases left between them. Germline V gene data show CDR1 as LGHNA and CDR2 as YNFKEQ. The CDR3 DNA reads as TGTGCCAGCAGCCAAGAGGAGGGAATAAAGGGGGAGGAGCAGTTCTTC. Translating it yields CASSQEEGIKGEEQFF.

The chain joins TRBV19 to TRBJ2-7; 7 bases match TRBD1. The CDR3 spans 19 residues. V lost 2 bases, J lost 0 bases, and 16 bases stayed unmatched. Germline lookup yields CDR1 LNHDA and CDR2 SQIVND (reference sequence). This CDR3 is CASSIKLGTAKLSSYEQYF. CDR3 sequence (DNA): TGTGCCAGTAGTATAAAGTTAGGGACAGCAAAACTCAGCTCCTACGAGCAGTACTTC.

The V and J genes are TRBV11-2 and TRBJ1-1, with a weak D call TRBD1 (5 bases). V was shortened by 5 bases and J by 5 bases, with 12 bases between the two germline ends. Germline V CDR1 and CDR2: SGHAT, FQNNGV. The CDR3 runs to 13 residues. The DNA of the CDR3 is TGTGCCAGCAGCCCGACGCAGGGTACTGAAGCTTTCTTT. Protein sequence: CASSPTQGTEAFF.

The chain employs TRBV19 and TRBJ1-5; perhaps TRBD1 as D (5 bases). CDR1 LNHDA and CDR2 SQIVND come from the germline V gene (reference sequence). The CDR3 runs 15 residues. V was clipped by 7 bases and J by 0 bases, with 13 bases between them. As DNA, the CDR3 is TGTGCCAGTAAATCGGGGCATTATAGCAATCAGCCCCAGCATTTT. The encoded protein is CASKSGHYSNQPQHF.